The clone carrying this T cell receptor (beta chain) has only a few counts. Its target is not known. The data were obtained in a study of CD8 T cells in ankylosing spondylitis. General study points: Ankylosing spondylitis blood appeared to carry a characteristic TCR beta motif of under ten highly homologous variants. Enrichment of disease-linked clones was reportedly significant in matched ankylosing spondylitis synovial fluid. Previous work reported some of these motif variants in the synovial fluid and blood of reactive arthritis. CD8+ cells made up the disease-linked clones, which were relatively rare in peripheral blood.

Using quantitative 5'-RACE with molecular barcodes, the authors made TCR beta libraries. TCRdb analysed the 5' RACE reads with MiXCR anew, one entry per CDR3 protein. The sample carries some 700,000 distinct CDR3 sequences, around 17% recorded once. The ends lost 5 bases at V and 0 bases at J; junction bases unmatched: 4. Looked up from germline, CDR1 is SGHDN and CDR2 is FVKESK. This CDR3 region has 16 residues. The gene calls are TRBV14 and TRBJ2-2, with 9 positions matching TRBD2. The sequence was collected from a male donor with ankylosing spondylitis. The source material was blood, either unsorted or a sorted T cell fraction (not recorded which). As DNA, the CDR3 is TGTGCCAGCAGCAGGACTAGCGCATCGAACACCGGGGAGCTGTTTTTT. Protein sequence: CASSRTSASNTGELFF.